Below, one T cell receptor (beta chain) is given with its context. Its specificity is unknown. This specimen comes from a study of T cells in localized non-small cell lung cancer. Broader study findings: Adjacent uninvolved lung had the highest clonality, suggesting focused antigen responses. Median around 60 top-100 tumor clones were shared with paired adjacent lung.

The method was immunoSEQ multiplex PCR; TCRdb's version includes in-frame clones alone and lacks a portion of them. There are about 2,500 clones in the sample; over 25% occur only once, and 9.5% to 13% lies in the top ten. The clonotype was recovered from a man aged 40 to 69 with stage III squamous cell lung carcinoma. Material: lung tumor tissue, obtained before any cancer treatment.

Here the CDR3 reads CASSVEGSGNTIYF. As DNA, the CDR3 is TGTGCCAGCAGCGTAGAAGGCTCTGGAAACACCATATATTTT. V gene TRBV9 combines with J gene TRBJ1-3; no reliable D call. Between the trimmed V and J ends, which lost 0 bases and 0 bases, there was a span of 4 bases. CDR1 is SGDLS and CDR2 is YYNGEE in the germline V gene. This CDR3 has 14 residues.